This T cell receptor beta chain emerged from a study of cytomegalovirus exposure and HLA in healthy donors. Study-level findings and limits: Most TCR sequences proved rare, with some public TCRs found in many donors.

Both 60 Vbeta primers and 13 Jbeta primers went into the PCR. Profiled with immunoSEQ multiplex PCR; TCRdb holds only in-frame clones, not every one. In the table there are approximately 130,000 clones, less than 85% of which are singletons. Note on this clone: The antigen remains undetermined.

V was cut by 0 bases and J by 1 base, with 7 bases left in between. This CDR3 is 13 amino acids long. Germline V gene data show CDR1 as SQVTM and CDR2 as ANQGSEA. V usage is TRBV29-1 and J usage is TRBJ2-7; possibly TRBD2 for D (6 bases). This receptor was obtained from a man aged 35 to 55 in good health and CMV-seronegative. The sample taken for sequencing was PBMCs. The CDR3 region is CSVEDAGSYEQYF. CDR3 DNA sequence: TGCAGCGTTGAAGACGCGGGATCCTACGAGCAGTACTTC.